These 30 T cell receptor beta chains came from one sample sequenced in a study of CD8+ T cells in alopecia areata. Regarding treatment: oral pan-JAK inhibitor, 5-10 mg twice daily. cDNA reverse transcribed from extracted RNA served as the sequencing template. The table came from immunoSEQ multiplex PCR; TCRdb's copy has only in-frame clones and leaves some out. The data show about 190,000 clones, 45% to 75% seen once. The material sequenced was CD4+ T cells sorted from blood, taken at week 4, from a patient treated with tofacitinib. Receptor source: a human donor with alopecia areata.

The chain is built from TRBV30 and TRBJ2-1; 8 bases map to TRBD2. CDR1 and CDR2 from the germline V gene are GTSNPN and SVGIG (reference sequence). The CDR3 loop spans 15 amino acids. Trimming took 1 base from V and 4 from J; bases not matched to a gene: 6. Here the CDR3 reads CAWSASSGYYNEQFF. CDR3 in DNA: TGTGCCTGGAGTGCATCTAGCGGGTATTACAATGAGCAGTTCTTC.

This clone has only a few counts. The chain couples TRBV18 to TRBJ2-4; D gene unclear. CDR1 and CDR2 from the germline V gene are KGHSH and LQKENI. V lost 2 bases to trimming and J lost 3 bases, with 11 bases between them. The CDR3 consists of 15 residues. DNA for the CDR3: TGTGCCAGCTCACCAATAAGACTGGACAAAAACATTCAGTACTTC. It translates to CASSPIRLDKNIQYF.

The chain employs TRBV6-5 and TRBJ1-5, with D hard to call. This CDR3 is built from 15 residues. Deletions cut 2 bases from V and 1 base from J, with 9 bases between. Germline V gene sequence: CDR1 MNHEY, CDR2 SVGAGI. The DNA for the CDR3 is TGTGCCAGCAGTTACGAGGGCAGGAGCAATCAGCCCCAGCATTTT. Protein: CASSYEGRSNQPQHF.

This clone has a handful of counts. This chain joins TRBV5-1 and TRBJ2-2; tentatively, D is TRBD1 (5 bases). The V end was cut by 4 bases, the J end by 5 bases, with 15 bases between. CDR1 is SGHRS and CDR2 is YFSETQ in the germline V gene. The CDR3 covers 15 residues. The CDR3 DNA reads TGCGCCAGCAGCCCAGACAGTCGAAGGACCGGGGAGCTGTTTTTT. Translated: CASSPDSRRTGELFF.

This clone has more than one count but fewer than ten. This chain links TRBV5-1 with TRBJ2-1, with D possibly TRBD2 on 5 matching bases. Per the germline V gene, CDR1 is SGHRS and CDR2 is YFSETQ. Deletions cut 3 bases from V and 8 bases from J, with 24 bases between. CDR3 length: 17 amino acids. The CDR3 spells CASSSSLVKGSEDEQFF. As DNA, the CDR3 is TGCGCCAGCAGCTCATCACTAGTAAAGGGATCTGAGGATGAGCAGTTCTTC.

The chain carries TRBV7-2 and TRBJ1-1; D not resolved. Germline CDR1 SGHTA, CDR2 FQGNSA. The CDR3 is 13 residues long. Trimming removed 5 bases from V and 6 bases from J, with 13 bases in between. CDR3 protein: CASSRGIGAEAFF. The CDR3 DNA follows: TGTGCCAGCAGCCGCGGCATCGGCGCTGAAGCTTTCTTT.

The chain couples TRBV29-1 to TRBJ2-1, with D perhaps TRBD1 (7 bases). The length of the CDR3 is 14 residues. Deletions cut 7 bases from V and 5 bases from J, with 18 bases between. The germline CDR1 and CDR2 sequences are SQVTM and ANQGSEA. As DNA, the CDR3 is TGCAGCGGGAGGGCGACAGGGATGGACAATGAGCAGTTCTTC. It codes for CSGRATGMDNEQFF.

V gene TRBV29-1 combines with J gene TRBJ2-3; a weak D match, TRBD2 (5 bases). Per the germline V gene, CDR1 is SQVTM and CDR2 is ANQGSEA. The V and J ends lost 3 bases and 1 base respectively, with 11 bases between them. This CDR3 has 14 residues. The DNA of the CDR3 is TGCAGCGTTGACGGCCAGAGGGGCACAGATACGCAGTATTTT. It is translated as CSVDGQRGTDTQYF.

This clone was seen more than once but under ten times. The CDR3 DNA reads TGTGCCAGCAGCTTCGGTGGGACTAGGCGGGAGACCCAGTACTTC. Its translation is CASSFGGTRRETQYF. The chain recombines TRBV7-2 with TRBJ2-5; 8 bases map to TRBD2. V was pared by 3 bases and J by 5 bases, with 8 bases of the junction left unmatched. The CDR3 loop spans 15 amino acids. The V gene's germline CDR1 is SGHTA and CDR2 FQGNSA.

V gene TRBV5-1 combines with J gene TRBJ2-5; 10 positions agree with TRBD1. V lost 0 bases to trimming and J lost 3 bases; unmatched junction nucleotides: 2. Per germline, CDR1 SGHRS and CDR2 YFSETQ. The CDR3 totals 15 residues. The CDR3 region has the DNA TGCGCCAGCAGCTTGGCCGGGACAGGGGAAGAGACCCAGTACTTC. It is translated as CASSLAGTGEETQYF.

The V call is TRBV6-5, the J call TRBJ2-6; D possibly corresponds to TRBD1 (5 bases). The germline V gene encodes CDR1 MNHEY and CDR2 SVGAGI. This CDR3 region has 15 residues. Trimming removed 6 bases at V and 2 bases at J, with 11 bases between. CDR3 coding DNA: TGTGCCAGCAGATTCCAGGGTGCTGGGGCCAACGTCCTGACTTTC. Its protein is CASRFQGAGANVLTF.

The V and J genes are TRBV2 and TRBJ2-7; 7 nucleotides match TRBD2. CDR3 length: 14 residues. V lost 6 bases and J lost 9; bases outside the gene matches: 14. Germline-derived CDR1 and CDR2 are SNHLY and FYNNEI. For the CDR3, the DNA is TGTGCCAGCAGGGCGGGGACTATTCCTACTGGGCAGTACTTC. Protein product: CASRAGTIPTGQYF.

The rearrangement links TRBV29-1 to TRBJ1-1; 7 nucleotides agree with TRBD1. The germline gives CDR1 SQVTM, CDR2 ANQGSEA. The CDR3 covers 13 residues. V lost 7 bases, J lost 1 base, and 6 bases stayed unmatched. DNA for the CDR3: TGCAGCGCTGAGGGACAGCCGAACACTGAAGCTTTCTTT. This translates into CSAEGQPNTEAFF.

The chain uses TRBV4-1 and TRBJ2-7; 8 nucleotides agree with TRBD2. Germline V gene sequence: CDR1 MGHRA, CDR2 YSYEKL. This CDR3 has 16 amino acids. V was clipped by 4 bases and J by 1 base; unmatched bases: 9. The CDR3 region has the DNA TGCGCCAGCAGCCCAGGCTACCTAGCGGGTTCCTACGAGCAGTACTTC. It yields the protein CASSPGYLAGSYEQYF.

This chain's CDR3 is CASSSDRADGPGANVLTF. In DNA form, the CDR3 reads TGTGCCAGCAGCTCCGACAGGGCAGATGGTCCTGGGGCCAACGTCCTGACTTTC. This rearrangement joins TRBV5-5 to TRBJ2-6, with 7 positions matching TRBD1. The CDR3 runs 18 residues. Germline loops: CDR1 SGHKS, CDR2 YYEKEE (reference sequence). V shed 3 bases, J shed 2 bases, and the junction held 11 bases outside the gene matches.

The table lists this clone with a few counts. This chain uses TRBV28 with TRBJ2-4; no clear D. The CDR3 has 16 amino acids. Trimming shortened V by 5 bases and J by 0 bases, and 14 bases separated the two germline ends. Germline V lookup: CDR1 MDHEN, CDR2 SYDVKM. The CDR3 DNA is TGTGCCAGCAGTCGTTTCAGTGGGCTAGCCAAAAACATTCAGTACTTC. This codes for CASSRFSGLAKNIQYF.

V is TRBV28 and J is TRBJ2-5, with a possible D match to TRBD1 (5 bases). Germline V gene sequence: CDR1 MDHEN, CDR2 SYDVKM. The CDR3 is 14 amino acids. Trimming stripped 6 bases from V and 5 bases from J, with 16 bases between. This CDR3 is CASRRWSAGETQYF. CDR3 in DNA: TGTGCCAGCAGACGGTGGTCGGCAGGGGAGACCCAGTACTTC.

The V and J genes are TRBV27 and TRBJ2-6; D remains unclear. Germline V gene lookup returns CDR1 MNHEY and CDR2 SMNVEV (reference sequence). V lost 10 bases and J lost 0, with 7 bases in between. The length of the CDR3 is 13 residues. The chain's CDR3 is CAIRPSGANVLTF. DNA for the CDR3: TGTGCCATCAGGCCCTCTGGGGCCAACGTCCTGACTTTC.

V gene TRBV9 combines with J gene TRBJ2-5; D tentatively reads TRBD1 or TRBD2 (6 bases each). The V and J ends lost 4 bases and 4 bases respectively, with 14 bases between them. Germline CDR1 reads SGDLS; CDR2 reads YYNGEE. The CDR3 loop spans 14 amino acids. The CDR3 is CASSPIGGRETQYF. DNA for the CDR3: TGTGCCAGCAGCCCAATCGGGGGCAGAGAGACCCAGTACTTC. Drawing the rest from reference TRBV9 and TRBJ2-5, the complete variable domain is DSGVTQTPKHLITATGQRVTLRCSPRSGDLSVYWYQQSLDQGLQFLIQYYNGEERAKGNILERFSAQQFPDLHSELNLSSLELGDSALYFCASSPIGGRETQYFGPGTRLLVL.

The chain's CDR3 is CASSLAKGARPSSYEQYF. In DNA form, the CDR3 reads TGTGCCAGCAGCTTAGCGAAAGGGGCCAGACCGAGCTCCTACGAGCAGTACTTC. The chain joins TRBV7-9 to TRBJ2-7; possible D gene TRBD1, 5 bases. Between the trimmed V and J ends, which lost 0 bases and 0 bases, there was a span of 18 bases. Germline CDR1 reads SEHNR; CDR2 reads FQNEAQ (reference sequence). This CDR3 contains 18 residues.

On this clone itself: This sequence may be a read error, since a much larger clone differs from it by one base. The chain has TRBV7-2 and TRBJ2-5; the D gene is possibly TRBD2 (5 bases). Trimming took off 3 bases at V and 4 bases at J, with 6 bases between the two ends. The V gene's germline CDR1 is SGHTA and CDR2 FQGNSA. The CDR3 runs 12 residues. In nucleotides, the CDR3 is TGTGCCAGCAGCTTCGGAGGAGAGACCCAGTACTTC. Protein sequence: CASSFGGETQYF.

The gene calls are TRBV27 and TRBJ2-7; 10 positions match TRBD2. This CDR3 spans 15 amino acids. Germline CDR1 and CDR2: MNHEY and SMNVEV (reference sequence). V trimming: 1 base; J trimming: 3 bases; junction bases outside the gene matches: 3. In DNA form, the CDR3 reads TGTGCCAGCAGTTTATATCCTAGCGGGAGCTACGAGCAGTACTTC. This codes for CASSLYPSGSYEQYF.

This chain connects TRBV7-8 to TRBJ2-5, with TRBD1 matching 7 bases. The CDR3 is made up of 17 amino acids. Trimming took 1 base from V and 2 from J; bases not matched to a gene: 10. Per germline, CDR1 SGHVS and CDR2 FQNEAQ. CDR3 residues: CASSLGGQGVGQETQYF. CDR3 coding DNA: TGTGCCAGCAGCTTAGGCGGCCAGGGGGTGGGTCAAGAGACCCAGTACTTC.

The V call is TRBV11-2, the J call TRBJ1-5; D is unresolved. Germline assignment: CDR1 SGHAT and CDR2 FQNNGV. The CDR3 sequence is 13 residues long. V was clipped by 5 bases and J by 5 bases, with 10 bases between them. The CDR3 loop is CASSLFKDQPQHF. The DNA for the CDR3 is TGTGCCAGCAGCCTATTCAAGGATCAGCCCCAGCATTTT.

V is TRBV2 and J is TRBJ1-4; D unresolved. CDR3 size: 13 residues. Germline V CDR1 and CDR2: SNHLY, FYNNEI. The germline V and J ends were trimmed by 9 bases and 8 bases, with 16 bases remaining between them. This CDR3 reads CARTLGAGEKLFF. The CDR3 bases are TGTGCCAGGACGCTGGGCGCCGGAGAAAAACTGTTTTTT.

The chain recombines TRBV7-2 with TRBJ2-5; D may be TRBD2 (6 bases). V lost 1 base and J lost 9, with 21 bases in between. The CDR3 sequence is 16 residues long. Germline-derived CDR1 and CDR2 are SGHTA and FQGNSA. This CDR3 is CASSLDTGLPMMSQYF. The CDR3, as DNA: TGTGCCAGCAGCTTAGATACGGGACTCCCTATGATGTCCCAGTACTTC.

The V call is TRBV27, the J call TRBJ2-7; D remains unclear. With 4 bases removed from V and 6 bases from J, the gap between germline ends came to 16 bases. There are 14 residues in the CDR3. Looked up from germline, CDR1 is MNHEY and CDR2 is SMNVEV (reference sequence). This chain's CDR3 is CASSSRLRAGEQYF. The CDR3 bases are TGTGCCAGCAGTTCCCGGCTTCGGGCAGGCGAGCAGTACTTC.

The V and J genes are TRBV29-1 and TRBJ2-1; unclear D gene. The germline gives CDR1 SQVTM, CDR2 ANQGSEA. The CDR3 consists of 12 residues. The V and J ends lost 7 bases and 8 bases respectively, with 15 bases between them. The CDR3 region has the DNA TGCAGCGCGCTCATATATCTCGATGAGCAGTTCTTC. The encoded protein is CSALIYLDEQFF.

The chain recombines TRBV30 with TRBJ1-2; no clear D. Trimming left V 0 bases short and J 8 bases short, with 13 bases between. Germline V gives CDR1 GTSNPN, CDR2 SVGIG (reference sequence). This CDR3 spans 13 amino acids. CDR3 nucleotides: TGTGCCTGGAGTGTGACCGGGTCTAGCGGCTACACCTTC. Residues: CAWSVTGSSGYTF.

The chain has TRBV29-1 and TRBJ1-4, with D maybe TRBD1 (5 bases). Germline V gene data show CDR1 as SQVTM and CDR2 as ANQGSEA. V was cut by 7 bases and J by 7 bases, with 16 bases left in between. The CDR3 spans 13 residues. CDR3: CSAAGTAGEKLFF. DNA for the CDR3: TGCAGCGCTGCGGGGACCGCTGGTGAAAAACTGTTTTTT.